The rows below give T cell receptor beta chains drawn from one sample of a study of T cell responses to AZD1222 COVID-19 vaccine. The method was immunoSEQ multiplex PCR; TCRdb's version includes in-frame clones alone and lacks a portion of them. The data hold tens of thousands of clones, with roughly four fifths observed a single time. Sequences were derived from peripheral blood, sampled on day 0 of AZD1222 vaccination. Receptors originate from an adult in good health. The CDR3 runs from the conserved cysteine through the conserved F or W. The order of the fields is clone size, J gene, D gene, V gene, CDR3 DNA, CDR3 protein. The D gene is left open where the match is weak. For some rows the clone size is stated as once, few or many, or as a class when expanded; others skip it.

abundance: -
j_gene: TRBJ2-2
d_gene: -
v_gene: TRBV6-6
CDR3nt: TGTGCCAGCAGTCCGCGGGGATTAACCGGGGAGCTGTTTTTT
CDR3aa: CASSPRGLTGELFF

abundance: -
j_gene: TRBJ2-5
d_gene: -
v_gene: TRBV5-1
CDR3nt: TGCGCCAGCAGCTTGAGAGGTGGAGAGACCCAGTACTTC
CDR3aa: CASSLRGGETQYF

abundance: -
j_gene: TRBJ2-7
d_gene: -
v_gene: TRBV2
CDR3nt: TGTGCCAGCAGTGAATCGGGAGAGGAGCAGTACTTC
CDR3aa: CASSESGEEQYF

abundance: -
j_gene: TRBJ2-1
d_gene: TRBD2
v_gene: TRBV6-5
CDR3nt: TGTGCCAGCAGTTACGGACTAGTGGTATATGAGCAGTTCTTC
CDR3aa: CASSYGLVVYEQFF

abundance: -
j_gene: TRBJ2-1
d_gene: TRBD2
v_gene: TRBV7-2
CDR3nt: TGTGCCAGCAGCGGCCGACTAGCGGGGGGGCCAAATGCGTTCTTC
CDR3aa: CASSGRLAGGPNAFF

abundance: -
j_gene: TRBJ2-7
d_gene: -
v_gene: TRBV6-5
CDR3nt: TGTGCCACCTCCGGGGGGCCCAGCTACGAGCAGTACTTC
CDR3aa: CATSGGPSYEQYF

abundance: -
j_gene: TRBJ1-2
d_gene: TRBD1
v_gene: TRBV24-1
CDR3nt: TGTGCCACCAGTGACCCCGGACAGGTTTCCGGGTACACCTTC
CDR3aa: CATSDPGQVSGYTF

abundance: -
j_gene: TRBJ1-2
d_gene: -
v_gene: TRBV5-1
CDR3nt: TGCGCCAGCAGCATTGACGGCCCAATGGGCTATGGCTACACCTTC
CDR3aa: CASSIDGPMGYGYTF

abundance: -
j_gene: TRBJ2-7
d_gene: -
v_gene: TRBV7-7
CDR3nt: TGTGCCAGCAGGGACAGTCCCTACGAGCAGTACTTC
CDR3aa: CASRDSPYEQYF

abundance: -
j_gene: TRBJ2-2
d_gene: -
v_gene: TRBV19
CDR3nt: TGTGCCAGTAGTATTGCGACGGACACCGGGGAGCTGTTTTTT
CDR3aa: CASSIATDTGELFF

abundance: -
j_gene: TRBJ2-1
d_gene: -
v_gene: TRBV2
CDR3nt: TGTGCCAGCAGCACCCTGCCCGGGACCAACAATGAGCAGTTCTTC
CDR3aa: CASSTLPGTNNEQFF

abundance: -
j_gene: TRBJ1-1
d_gene: -
v_gene: TRBV5-1
CDR3nt: TGCGCCAGCAGCTTGGCCCGGGGTAGGACTGAAGCTTTCTTT
CDR3aa: CASSLARGRTEAFF

abundance: -
j_gene: TRBJ1-2
d_gene: -
v_gene: TRBV2
CDR3nt: TGTGCCAGCAGGATGGGACGTGGGAACTATGGCTACACCTTC
CDR3aa: CASRMGRGNYGYTF

abundance: -
j_gene: TRBJ1-3
d_gene: -
v_gene: TRBV29-1
CDR3nt: TGCAGCGGGGACCCCAGGTGGAACACCATATATTTT
CDR3aa: CSGDPRWNTIYF

abundance: -
j_gene: TRBJ1-2
d_gene: TRBD1
v_gene: TRBV3-1/TRBV3-2
CDR3nt: TGTGCCAGCAGCCAAGATCCGGGACAGGGGGAAGGAGGCTACACCTTC
CDR3aa: CASSQDPGQGEGGYTF

abundance: few
j_gene: TRBJ2-1
d_gene: -
v_gene: TRBV7-8
CDR3nt: TGTGCCAGCAGCCCGGCCGCCCATGAGCAGTTCTTC
CDR3aa: CASSPAAHEQFF

abundance: -
j_gene: TRBJ1-1
d_gene: -
v_gene: TRBV4-2
CDR3nt: TGTGCCAGCAGCCAAGTGGCGGGGGCGAGTGGCACTGAAGCTTTCTTT
CDR3aa: CASSQVAGASGTEAFF

abundance: -
j_gene: TRBJ2-7
d_gene: -
v_gene: TRBV19
CDR3nt: TGTGCCAGTAGTAAGGACGGGGACTTCCACTACGAGCAGTACTTC
CDR3aa: CASSKDGDFHYEQYF

abundance: -
j_gene: TRBJ1-5
d_gene: TRBD1
v_gene: TRBV5-1
CDR3nt: TGCGCCAGCAGCCCCGGGACAGGAGAAAATCAGCCCCAGCATTTT
CDR3aa: CASSPGTGENQPQHF

abundance: -
j_gene: TRBJ2-7
d_gene: TRBD1
v_gene: TRBV6-5
CDR3nt: TGTGCCAGCAGCCTGGGACAGGTCTCCTACGAGCAGTACTTC
CDR3aa: CASSLGQVSYEQYF

abundance: -
j_gene: TRBJ1-1
d_gene: TRBD1
v_gene: TRBV5-1
CDR3nt: TGCGCCAGCAGGGGGACAGCTGACACTGAAGCTTTCTTT
CDR3aa: CASRGTADTEAFF

abundance: -
j_gene: TRBJ2-7
d_gene: TRBD1
v_gene: TRBV5-4
CDR3nt: TGTGCCAGCAGCTTCAACAGGGGGCTCGACGAGCAGTACTTC
CDR3aa: CASSFNRGLDEQYF

abundance: once
j_gene: TRBJ2-7
d_gene: -
v_gene: TRBV11-2
CDR3nt: TGTGCCAGCAGCACCGCAAGGCGGAGCTACGAGCAGTACTTC
CDR3aa: CASSTARRSYEQYF

abundance: -
j_gene: TRBJ1-2
d_gene: TRBD1
v_gene: TRBV29-1
CDR3nt: TGCAGCGTTCACAGGGGGCAAGGCTATGGCTACACCTTC
CDR3aa: CSVHRGQGYGYTF

abundance: -
j_gene: TRBJ1-1
d_gene: TRBD1
v_gene: TRBV5-5
CDR3nt: TGTGCCAGCAGCCTCCGGGACAGGGCTTTCTTT
CDR3aa: CASSLRDRAFF

abundance: -
j_gene: TRBJ2-7
d_gene: TRBD1
v_gene: TRBV5-4
CDR3nt: TGTGCCAGCAGCTCCCGGACAGGGGGGTACGAGCAGTACTTC
CDR3aa: CASSSRTGGYEQYF

abundance: few
j_gene: TRBJ2-2
d_gene: TRBD1
v_gene: TRBV3-1/TRBV3-2
CDR3nt: TGTGCCAGCAGCCAAAGGGACAGGGCGTCCGGGGAGCTGTTTTTT
CDR3aa: CASSQRDRASGELFF

abundance: -
j_gene: TRBJ1-2
d_gene: -
v_gene: TRBV2
CDR3nt: TGTGCCAGCAGTGAGACCTATGGCTACACCTTC
CDR3aa: CASSETYGYTF

abundance: -
j_gene: TRBJ2-7
d_gene: -
v_gene: TRBV5-5
CDR3nt: TGTGCCAGCAGCGTCTACGAGCAGTACTTC
CDR3aa: CASSVYEQYF